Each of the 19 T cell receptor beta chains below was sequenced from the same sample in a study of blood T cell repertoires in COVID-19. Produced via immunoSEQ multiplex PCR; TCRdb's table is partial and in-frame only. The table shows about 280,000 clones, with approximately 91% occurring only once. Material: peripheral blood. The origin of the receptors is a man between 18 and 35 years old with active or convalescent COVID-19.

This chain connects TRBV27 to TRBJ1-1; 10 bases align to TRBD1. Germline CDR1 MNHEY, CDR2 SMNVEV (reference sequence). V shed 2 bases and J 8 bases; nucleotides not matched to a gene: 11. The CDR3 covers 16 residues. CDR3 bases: TGTGCCAGCAGTTTAAGGGGGATGGGACAGGGGCGCGAAGCTTTCTTT. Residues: CASSLRGMGQGREAFF.

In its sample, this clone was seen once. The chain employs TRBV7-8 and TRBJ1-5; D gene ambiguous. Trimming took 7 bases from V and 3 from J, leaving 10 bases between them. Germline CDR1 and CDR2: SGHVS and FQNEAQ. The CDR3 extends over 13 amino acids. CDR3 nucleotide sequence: TGTGCCAGCACACACGGGGACAATCAGCCCCAGCATTTT. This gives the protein CASTHGDNQPQHF.

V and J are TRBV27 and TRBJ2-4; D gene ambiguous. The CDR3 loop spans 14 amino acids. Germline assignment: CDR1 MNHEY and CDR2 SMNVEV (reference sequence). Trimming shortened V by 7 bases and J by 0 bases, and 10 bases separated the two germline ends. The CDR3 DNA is TGTGCCAGCACCTCCGGGTTAGCCAAAAACATTCAGTACTTC. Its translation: CASTSGLAKNIQYF.

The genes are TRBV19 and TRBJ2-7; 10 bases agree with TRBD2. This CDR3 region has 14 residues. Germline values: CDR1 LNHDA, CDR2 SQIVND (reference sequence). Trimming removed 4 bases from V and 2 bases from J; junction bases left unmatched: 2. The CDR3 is CASSRGTSAYEQYF. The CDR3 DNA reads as TGTGCCAGTAGTAGAGGGACTAGCGCCTACGAGCAGTACTTC.

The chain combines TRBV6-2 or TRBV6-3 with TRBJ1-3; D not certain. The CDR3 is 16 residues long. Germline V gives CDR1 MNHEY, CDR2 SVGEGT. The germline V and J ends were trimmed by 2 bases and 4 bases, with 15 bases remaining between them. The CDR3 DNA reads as TGTGCCAGCAGTTACCCGACATTGTTGACCGGAAACACCATATATTTT. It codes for CASSYPTLLTGNTIYF.

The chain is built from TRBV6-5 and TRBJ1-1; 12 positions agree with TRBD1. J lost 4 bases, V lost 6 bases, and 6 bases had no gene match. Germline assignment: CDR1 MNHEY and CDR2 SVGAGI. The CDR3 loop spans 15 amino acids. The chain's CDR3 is CASRRPGQGATEAFF. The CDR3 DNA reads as TGTGCCAGCAGGCGCCCGGGACAGGGGGCCACTGAAGCTTTCTTT.

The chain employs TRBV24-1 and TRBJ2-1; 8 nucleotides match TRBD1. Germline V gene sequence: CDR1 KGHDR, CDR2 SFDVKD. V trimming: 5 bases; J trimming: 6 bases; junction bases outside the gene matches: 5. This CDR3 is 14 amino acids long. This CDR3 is CATSANDRGNEQFF. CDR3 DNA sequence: TGTGCCACCAGTGCTAACGACAGGGGCAATGAGCAGTTCTTC.

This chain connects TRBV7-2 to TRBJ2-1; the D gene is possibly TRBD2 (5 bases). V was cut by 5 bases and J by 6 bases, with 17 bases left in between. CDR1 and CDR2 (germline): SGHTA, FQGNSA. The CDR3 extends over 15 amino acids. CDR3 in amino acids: CASSPDWESVNEQFF. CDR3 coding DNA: TGTGCCAGCAGCCCCGACTGGGAGAGTGTCAATGAGCAGTTCTTC.

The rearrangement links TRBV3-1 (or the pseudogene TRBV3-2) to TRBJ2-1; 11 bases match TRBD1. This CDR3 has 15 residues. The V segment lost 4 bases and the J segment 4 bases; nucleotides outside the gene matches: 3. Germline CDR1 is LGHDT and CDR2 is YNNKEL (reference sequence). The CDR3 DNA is TGTGCCAGCAGCCCGGGACAGGGGGTATACAATGAGCAGTTCTTC. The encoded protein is CASSPGQGVYNEQFF.

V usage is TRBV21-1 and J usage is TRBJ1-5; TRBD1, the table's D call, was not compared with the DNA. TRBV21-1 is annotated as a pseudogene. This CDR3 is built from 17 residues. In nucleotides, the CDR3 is TGTGCCAGCAGCAAAAGGGGCGGCGGGACAGGGATTCAGCCCCAGCATTTT. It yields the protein CASSKRGGGTGIQPQHF.

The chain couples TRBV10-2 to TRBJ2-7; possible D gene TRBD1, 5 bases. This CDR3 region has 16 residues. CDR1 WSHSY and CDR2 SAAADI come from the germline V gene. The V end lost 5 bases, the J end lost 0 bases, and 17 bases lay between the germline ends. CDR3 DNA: TGCGCCAGCAGTTCCTCAGGACAATGGTCCTCCTACGAGCAGTACTTC. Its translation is CASSSSGQWSSYEQYF.

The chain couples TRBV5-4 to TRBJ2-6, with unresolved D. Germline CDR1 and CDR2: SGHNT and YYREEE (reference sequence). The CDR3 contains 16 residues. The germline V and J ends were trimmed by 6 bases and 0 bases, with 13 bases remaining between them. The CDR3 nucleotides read TGTGCCAGCACCTCATCGGTCCTCTCTGGGGCCAACGTCCTGACTTTC. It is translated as CASTSSVLSGANVLTF.

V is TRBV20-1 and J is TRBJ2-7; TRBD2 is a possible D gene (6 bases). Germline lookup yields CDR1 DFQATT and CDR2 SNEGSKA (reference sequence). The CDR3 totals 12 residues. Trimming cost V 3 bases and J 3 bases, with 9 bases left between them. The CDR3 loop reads CSASPDYYEQYF. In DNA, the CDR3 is TGCAGTGCTAGTCCGGACTACTACGAGCAGTACTTC.

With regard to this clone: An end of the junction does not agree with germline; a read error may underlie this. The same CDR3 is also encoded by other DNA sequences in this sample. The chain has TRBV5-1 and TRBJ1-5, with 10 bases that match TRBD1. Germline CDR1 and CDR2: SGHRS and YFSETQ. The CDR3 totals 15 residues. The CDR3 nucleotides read TGCGCCAGCAGATTGGGACAGGGGAGCAATCAGCCCCAGCATTTT. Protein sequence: CASRLGQGSNQPQHF.

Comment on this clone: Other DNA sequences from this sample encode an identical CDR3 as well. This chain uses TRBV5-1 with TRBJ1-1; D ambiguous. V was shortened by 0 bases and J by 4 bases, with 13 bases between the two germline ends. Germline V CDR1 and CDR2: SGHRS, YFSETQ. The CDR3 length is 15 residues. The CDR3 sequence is CASSLAGGLGTEAFF. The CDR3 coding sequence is TGCGCCAGCAGCTTGGCCGGAGGGCTTGGCACTGAAGCTTTCTTT.

The DNA of the CDR3 is TGTGCCAGCAGCTTAGCCGCAGGGGCTATAACTACCTACGAGCAGTACTTC. The encoded protein is CASSLAAGAITTYEQYF. The V call is TRBV11-2, the J call TRBJ2-7; maybe TRBD1 (6 bases). From germline, CDR1 is SGHAT and CDR2 FQNNGV. This CDR3 has 17 amino acids. V was pared by 1 base and J by 2 bases, with 18 bases between.

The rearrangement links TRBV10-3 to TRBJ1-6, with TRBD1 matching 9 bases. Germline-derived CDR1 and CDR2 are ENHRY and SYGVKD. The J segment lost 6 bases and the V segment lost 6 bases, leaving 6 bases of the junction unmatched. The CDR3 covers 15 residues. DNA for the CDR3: TGTGCCATCAGCGCTATGGACAGGGGTAATTCACCCCTCCACTTT. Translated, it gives CAISAMDRGNSPLHF.

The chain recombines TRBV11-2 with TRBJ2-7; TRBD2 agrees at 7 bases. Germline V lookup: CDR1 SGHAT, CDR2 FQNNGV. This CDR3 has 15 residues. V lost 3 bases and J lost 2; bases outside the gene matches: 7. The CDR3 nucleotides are TGTGCCAGCAGCTTTGGGAGGGCGGAGACCTACGAGCAGTACTTC. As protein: CASSFGRAETYEQYF.

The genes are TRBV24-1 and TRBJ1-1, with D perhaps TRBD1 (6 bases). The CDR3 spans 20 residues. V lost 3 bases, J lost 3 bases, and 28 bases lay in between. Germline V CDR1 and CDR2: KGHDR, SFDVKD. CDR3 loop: CATSDLEIPGHQVVDTEAFF. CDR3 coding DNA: TGTGCCACCAGTGATCTTGAAATCCCGGGACACCAAGTCGTAGACACTGAAGCTTTCTTT.